This T cell receptor beta chain stems from a study of control samples from healthy donors and cancer patients. This table comes from immunoSEQ multiplex PCR, and its TCRdb copy is limited to in-frame clones, with some not included. The repertoire consists of approximately 150,000 clones, with around nine tenths occurring once and the leading ten covering 1.5% to 2%. The CDR3 has 12 amino acids. Per germline, CDR1 MNHEY and CDR2 SMNVEV (reference sequence). Trimming removed 2 bases from V and 7 bases from J, with 3 bases in between. The source of this sequence is a man in his late teens or twenties in good health. The chain employs TRBV27 and TRBJ1-6; D unclear. The sequencing input was blood. The CDR3 sequence is CASSLPNSPLHF. The CDR3 region has the DNA TGTGCCAGCAGTTTACCAAATTCACCCCTCCACTTT.